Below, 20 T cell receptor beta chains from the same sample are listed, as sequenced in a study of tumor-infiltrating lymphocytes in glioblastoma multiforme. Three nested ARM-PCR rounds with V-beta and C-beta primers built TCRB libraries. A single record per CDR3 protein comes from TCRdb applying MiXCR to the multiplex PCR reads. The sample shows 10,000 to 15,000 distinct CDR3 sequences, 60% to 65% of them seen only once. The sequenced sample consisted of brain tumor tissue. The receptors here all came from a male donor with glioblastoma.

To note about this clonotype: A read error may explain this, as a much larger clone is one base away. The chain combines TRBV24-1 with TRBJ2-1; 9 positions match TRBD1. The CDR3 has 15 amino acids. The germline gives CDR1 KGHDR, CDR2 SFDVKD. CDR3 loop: CATSVWTGASNEQSF. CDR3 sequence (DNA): TGTGCCACCAGTGTTTGGACAGGGGCCAGCAATGAGCAGTCCTTC.

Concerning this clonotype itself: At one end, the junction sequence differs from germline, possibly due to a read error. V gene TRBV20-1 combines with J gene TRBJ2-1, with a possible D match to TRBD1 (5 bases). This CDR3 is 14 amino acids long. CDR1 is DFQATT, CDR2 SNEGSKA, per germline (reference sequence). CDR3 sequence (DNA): TGCAGTGCTAGAGGCGAGGCAGGGCTGTATGATCAGTTCTTC. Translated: CSARGEAGLYDQFF.

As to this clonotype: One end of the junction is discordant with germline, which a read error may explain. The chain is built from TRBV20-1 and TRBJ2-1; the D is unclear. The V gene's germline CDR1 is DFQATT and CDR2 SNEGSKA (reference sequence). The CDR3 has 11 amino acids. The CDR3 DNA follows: TGCAGTGCTAGAGACCGAAATGGGCAGTTCTTC. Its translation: CSARDRNGQFF.

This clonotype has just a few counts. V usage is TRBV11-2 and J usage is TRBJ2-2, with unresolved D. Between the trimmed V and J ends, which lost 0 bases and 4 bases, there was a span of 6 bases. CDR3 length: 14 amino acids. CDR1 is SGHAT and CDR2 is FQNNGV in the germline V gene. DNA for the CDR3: TGTGCCAGCAGCTTAGATCTCGTCACCGGGGAGCTGTTTTTT. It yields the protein CASSLDLVTGELFF.

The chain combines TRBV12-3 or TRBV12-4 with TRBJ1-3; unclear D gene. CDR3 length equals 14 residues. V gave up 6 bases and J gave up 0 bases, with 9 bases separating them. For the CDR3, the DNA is TGTGCCAGCAGGGCGGGAAGCTCTGGAAACACCATATATTTT. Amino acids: CASRAGSSGNTIYF.

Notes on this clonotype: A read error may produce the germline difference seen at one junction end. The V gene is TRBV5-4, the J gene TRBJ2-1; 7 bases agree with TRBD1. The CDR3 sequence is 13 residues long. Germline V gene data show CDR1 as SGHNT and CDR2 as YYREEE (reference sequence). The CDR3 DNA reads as TGTGCCAGCATCCCACAGGGGACGCATGAGCAGTTCTTT. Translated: CASIPQGTHEQFF.

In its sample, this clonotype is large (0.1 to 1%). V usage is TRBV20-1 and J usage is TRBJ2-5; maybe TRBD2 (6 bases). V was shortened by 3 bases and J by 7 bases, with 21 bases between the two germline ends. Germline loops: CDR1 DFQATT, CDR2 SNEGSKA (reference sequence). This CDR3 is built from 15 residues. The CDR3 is CSASFGGSISGTQYF. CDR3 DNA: TGCAGTGCTAGCTTTGGAGGGAGTATTAGTGGGACCCAGTACTTC.

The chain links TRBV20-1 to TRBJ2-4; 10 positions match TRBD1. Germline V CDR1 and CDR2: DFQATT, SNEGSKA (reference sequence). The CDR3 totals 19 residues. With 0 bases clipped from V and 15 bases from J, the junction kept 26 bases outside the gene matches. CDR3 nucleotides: TGCAGTGCTAGAGACCCGGACAGGGGGATTCGGAAAGCCAAAAACATATGGTACTTC. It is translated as CSARDPDRGIRKAKNIWYF.

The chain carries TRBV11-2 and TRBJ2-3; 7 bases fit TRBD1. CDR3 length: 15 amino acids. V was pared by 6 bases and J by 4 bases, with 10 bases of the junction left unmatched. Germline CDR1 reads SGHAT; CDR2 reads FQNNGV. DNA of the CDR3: TGTGCCAGCAGGTGGAAGGGACAGCGACCAGATACGCAGTATTTT. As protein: CASRWKGQRPDTQYF. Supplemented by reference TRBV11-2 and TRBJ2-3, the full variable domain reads EAGVAQSPRYKIIEKRQSVAFWCNPISGHATLYWYQQILGQGPKLLIQFQNNGVVDDSQLPKDRFSAERLKGVDSTLKIQPAKLEDSAVYLCASRWKGQRPDTQYFGPGTRLTVL.

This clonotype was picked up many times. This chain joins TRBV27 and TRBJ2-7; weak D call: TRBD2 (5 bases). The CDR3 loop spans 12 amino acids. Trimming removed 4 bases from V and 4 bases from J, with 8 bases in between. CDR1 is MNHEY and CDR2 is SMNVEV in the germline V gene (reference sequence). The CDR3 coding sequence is TGTGCCAGCAGTTCACGGACTTACGAGCAGTACTTC. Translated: CASSSRTYEQYF.

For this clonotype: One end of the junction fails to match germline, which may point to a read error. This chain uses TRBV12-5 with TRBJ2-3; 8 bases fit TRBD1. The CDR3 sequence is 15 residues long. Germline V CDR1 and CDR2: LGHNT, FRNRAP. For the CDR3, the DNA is TGTGCTAGTGGTTTGGGGACAGGGATAGCAGATATGCAGTATTTT. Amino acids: CASGLGTGIADMQYF.

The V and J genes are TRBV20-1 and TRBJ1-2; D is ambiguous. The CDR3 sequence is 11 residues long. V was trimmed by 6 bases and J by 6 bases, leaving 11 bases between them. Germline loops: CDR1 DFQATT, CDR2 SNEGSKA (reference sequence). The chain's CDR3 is CSARQQNGYTF. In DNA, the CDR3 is TGCAGTGCACGTCAGCAAAATGGCTACACCTTC.

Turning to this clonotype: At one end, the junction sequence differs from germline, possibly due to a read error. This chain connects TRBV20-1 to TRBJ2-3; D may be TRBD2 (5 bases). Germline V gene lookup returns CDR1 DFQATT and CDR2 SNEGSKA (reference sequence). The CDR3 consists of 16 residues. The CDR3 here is CSVRADRAELGDTQYF. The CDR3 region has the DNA TGCAGTGTTAGAGCGGATAGGGCGGAACTGGGAGATACGCAGTATTTT.

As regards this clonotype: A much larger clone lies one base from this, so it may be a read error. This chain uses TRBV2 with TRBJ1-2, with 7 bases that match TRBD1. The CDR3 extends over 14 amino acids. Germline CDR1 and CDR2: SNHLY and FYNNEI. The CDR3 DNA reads TGTGCCAGCAGCGCACAGGGGAAGGACTATAGCTACACCTTC. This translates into CASSAQGKDYSYTF.

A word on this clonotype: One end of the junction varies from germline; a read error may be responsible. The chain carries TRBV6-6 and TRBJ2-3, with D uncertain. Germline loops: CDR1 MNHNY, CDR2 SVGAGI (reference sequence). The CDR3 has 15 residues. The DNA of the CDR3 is TGTGCCAGCAGTTATCGACATGACACATCGGATACGCAGTACTTT. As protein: CASSYRHDTSDTQYF.

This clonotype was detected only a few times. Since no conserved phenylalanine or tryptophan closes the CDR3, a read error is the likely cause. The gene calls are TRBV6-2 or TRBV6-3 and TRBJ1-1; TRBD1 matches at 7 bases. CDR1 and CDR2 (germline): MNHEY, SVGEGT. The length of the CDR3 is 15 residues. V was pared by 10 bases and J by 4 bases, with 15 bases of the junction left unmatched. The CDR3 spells CATAGQHIKSTEAFS. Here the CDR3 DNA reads TGTGCCACCGCGGGACAGCATATAAAGAGCACTGAAGCTTTCTCT.

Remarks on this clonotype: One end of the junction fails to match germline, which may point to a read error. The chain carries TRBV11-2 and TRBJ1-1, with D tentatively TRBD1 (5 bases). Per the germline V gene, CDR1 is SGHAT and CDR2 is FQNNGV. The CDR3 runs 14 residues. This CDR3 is CASSLRSGQVGALF. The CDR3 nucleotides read TGTGCCAGCAGTTTACGGTCAGGGCAGGTCGGAGCTTTATTC.

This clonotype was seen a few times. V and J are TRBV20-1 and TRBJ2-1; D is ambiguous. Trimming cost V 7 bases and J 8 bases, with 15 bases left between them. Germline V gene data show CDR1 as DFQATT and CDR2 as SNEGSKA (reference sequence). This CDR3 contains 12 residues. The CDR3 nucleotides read TGCAGTGTTCAGCCACAGTACGATGAGCAGTTCTTC. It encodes CSVQPQYDEQFF.

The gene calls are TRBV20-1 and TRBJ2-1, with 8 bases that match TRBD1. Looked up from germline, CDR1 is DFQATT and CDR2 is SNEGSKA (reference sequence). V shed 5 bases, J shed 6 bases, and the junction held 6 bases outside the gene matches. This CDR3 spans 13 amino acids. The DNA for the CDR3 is TGCAGTGCTCTCGGACAGGGTGGCAATGAGCAGTTCTTC. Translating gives CSALGQGGNEQFF.

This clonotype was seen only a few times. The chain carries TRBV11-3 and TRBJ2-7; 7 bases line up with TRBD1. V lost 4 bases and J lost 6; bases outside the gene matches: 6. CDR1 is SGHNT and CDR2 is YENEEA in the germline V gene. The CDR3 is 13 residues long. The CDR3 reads CASSSGQVGEQYF. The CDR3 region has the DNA TGTGCCAGCAGCTCCGGACAGGTGGGCGAGCAGTACTTC. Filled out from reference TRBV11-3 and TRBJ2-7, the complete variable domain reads EAGVVQSPRYKIIEKKQPVAFWCNPISGHNTLYWYLQNLGQGPELLIRYENEEAVDDSQLPKDRFSAERLKGVDSTLKIQPAELGDSAVYLCASSSGQVGEQYFGPGTRLTVT.